The 13 T cell receptor beta chains reported below all come from one sample, sequenced in a study of cytomegalovirus exposure and HLA in healthy donors. The primer mix had 60 Vbeta and 13 Jbeta primers. TCRdb's table, derived via immunoSEQ multiplex PCR, lists solely in-frame clones and lacks some. The profile shows 100,000 or so clones, around 86% of them singletons. What was sequenced was PBMCs. The receptors shown here come from a man aged 25 to 40 in good health and CMV-seropositive.

The rearrangement links TRBV4-1 to TRBJ2-5; a possible D gene is TRBD1 (6 bases). TRBJ2-7 matches the DNA end more closely, so the J call is doubtful. The CDR3 loop spans 15 amino acids. Per germline, CDR1 MGHRA and CDR2 YSYEKL. CDR3 sequence: CASSPHRAEGYEQYF. The DNA for the CDR3 is TGCGCCAGCAGCCCCCACAGGGCAGAAGGCTACGAGCAGTACTTC.

V is TRBV10-1 and J is TRBJ2-3; the D is unclear. In germline, CDR1 is WNHNN, CDR2 SYGVQD (reference sequence). The CDR3 spans 12 residues. V lost 3 bases and J 2 bases, leaving 3 bases between the germline ends. The CDR3 DNA reads TGCGCCAGCAGTGACTTCACAGATACGCAGTATTTT. It encodes CASSDFTDTQYF.

The rearrangement joins TRBV7-9 to TRBJ2-3; TRBD1 matches 10 bases. The CDR3 is 16 residues long. V gave up 5 bases and J gave up 0 bases; unmatched junction bases: 5. Germline V CDR1 and CDR2: SEHNR, FQNEAQ (reference sequence). The DNA for the CDR3 is TGTGCCAGCAGCAGGACGACAGGGGGCAGCACAGATACGCAGTATTTT. It encodes CASSRTTGGSTDTQYF.

The chain links TRBV6-5 to TRBJ2-7; TRBD1 matches 8 bases. J gave up 3 bases and V 4 bases, and 11 bases lay outside the gene matches. The germline V gene has CDR1 MNHEY and CDR2 SVGAGI. This CDR3 region has 16 residues. In DNA, the CDR3 is TGTGCCAGCAGTTCAGCAGGGGGCCGAATCGACTACGAGCAGTACTTC. Translation: CASSSAGGRIDYEQYF.

This clone showed up just a few times. This chain uses TRBV5-6 with TRBJ1-4; TRBD1 agrees at 7 bases. CDR3 length: 16 residues. Trimming removed 3 bases from V and 2 bases from J; junction bases left unmatched: 7. From germline, CDR1 is SGHDT and CDR2 YYEEEE. The CDR3: CASSSTGSLTNEKLFF. CDR3 bases: TGTGCCAGCAGCTCGACAGGGAGTTTGACTAATGAAAAACTGTTTTTT.

The V and J genes are TRBV13 and TRBJ1-1; D might be TRBD1 (5 bases). This CDR3 is 15 amino acids long. Between the trimmed V and J ends, which lost 0 bases and 1 base, there was a span of 9 bases. The V gene's germline CDR1 is PRHDT and CDR2 FYEKMQ (reference sequence). The CDR3 loop reads CASSLGIQGNTEAFF. DNA of the CDR3: TGTGCCAGCAGCTTAGGCATTCAGGGGAACACTGAAGCTTTCTTT.

This clone was observed a few times. The chain links TRBV7-2 to TRBJ1-2; D gene uncertain. The CDR3 consists of 13 residues. CDR1 and CDR2 (germline): SGHTA, FQGNSA. V was cut by 7 bases and J by 5 bases, with 14 bases left in between. The CDR3 bases are TGTGCCAGCACCCTCCCAGGAAGATATGGCTACACCTTC. Its translation: CASTLPGRYGYTF.

This chain links TRBV7-9 with TRBJ1-1; 7 bases are a match to TRBD1. Germline V gene data show CDR1 as SEHNR and CDR2 as FQNEAQ (reference sequence). Losses at the gene ends were 5 bases for V and 1 base for J; bases not matched to a gene: 7. This CDR3 is built from 15 residues. For the CDR3, the DNA is TGTGCCAGCAGCCCCTGGGACAGACAGAACACTGAAGCTTTCTTT. Its protein product is CASSPWDRQNTEAFF.

This rearrangement joins TRBV28 to TRBJ1-4; a weak D match, TRBD1 (6 bases). Trimming removed 5 bases from V and 8 bases from J, with 21 bases in between. Per germline, CDR1 MDHEN and CDR2 SYDVKM. This CDR3 is 16 amino acids long. CDR3 loop: CASSLGLTGVKEKLFF. CDR3 nucleotide sequence: TGTGCCAGCAGTCTAGGGTTGACAGGCGTAAAGGAAAAACTGTTTTTT.

The rearrangement links TRBV18 to TRBJ2-7; 7 bases line up with TRBD1. The CDR3 length is 13 residues. The J segment lost 4 bases and the V segment lost 5 bases, leaving 5 bases of the junction unmatched. Germline V gene lookup returns CDR1 KGHSH and CDR2 LQKENI. Here the CDR3 reads CASSEYRGYEQYF. The CDR3 DNA is TGTGCCAGCTCAGAATACAGGGGTTACGAGCAGTACTTC.

The chain links TRBV30 to TRBJ1-6, with 7 bases matching TRBD1. Unmatched junction bases numbered 6, after V lost 5 bases and J lost 14 bases. Per the germline V gene, CDR1 is GTSNPN and CDR2 is SVGIG (reference sequence). This CDR3 region has 11 residues. DNA for the CDR3: TGTGCCTGGGACAGGGCTGGCACCCTCCACTTT. Residues: CAWDRAGTLHF. The full variable domain, rest sourced from reference TRBV30 and TRBJ1-6, is SQTIHQWPATLVQPVGSPLSLECTVEGTSNPNLYWYRQAAGRGLQLLFYSVGIGQISSEVPQNLSASRPQDRQFILSSKKLLLSDSGFYLCAWDRAGTLHFGNGTRLTVT.

This clone was observed a few times. The rearrangement joins TRBV2 to TRBJ1-3; no clear D. The CDR3 spans 14 residues. Trimming shortened V by 8 bases and J by 2 bases, and 13 bases separated the two germline ends. Germline V gene data show CDR1 as SNHLY and CDR2 as FYNNEI. The CDR3 bases are TGTGCCAGCGGTATACTAGACGCTGGAAACACCATATATTTT. This translates into CASGILDAGNTIYF.

The chain has TRBV9 and TRBJ2-3; TRBD2 matches at 11 bases. This CDR3 region has 16 residues. From germline, CDR1 is SGDLS and CDR2 YYNGEE. Losses at the gene ends were 2 bases for V and 2 bases for J; bases not matched to a gene: 4. CDR3 nucleotides: TGTGCCAGCAGCGTTAGTAGCGGGGGGGACACAGATACGCAGTATTTT. This gives the protein CASSVSSGGDTDTQYF.